This entry lists 8 T cell receptor beta chains sequenced from one sample in a study of regulatory T cells in long-lasting Graves disease (dated by TCRdb to the early 2020s). The meaning of the sample's time point label: newly diagnosed GD, antithyroid drugs for less than 3 months. For both TCR sequencing and RNA sequencing, RNA was extracted from PBMCs in TRIzol. Library construction relied on multiplex PCR. Sequenced using an Illumina HiSeq 4000. iRepertoire HTBI primers and Arm-PCR amplification of CDR3 regions were used to construct TCR beta libraries. TCRdb trimmed public reads at Q25 via fastp, called clones via MiXCR and kept in-frame beta chains. Every CDR3 protein is listed once, alongside the most common genes and DNA of its rows. The sample data list around 250,000 distinct CDR3 sequences, and approximately 18% of these were observed just once. The top ten clonotypes cover 12% to 15% of the sample.

These sequences were also reported in another study, on T cells in Graves' hyperthyroidism and ophthalmopathy.

The specimen comprised peripheral blood mononuclear cells (PBMCs), sampled at new diagnosis, from a patient treated with antithyroid drugs. The receptor set was obtained from a woman in her 30s with Graves disease. Donor details come from another sample of the same person, matched by shared clones.

CDR3 sequence: CATKTGYEQYF. CDR3 DNA sequence: TGTGCCACAAAAACGGGGTACGAGCAGTACTTC. The V gene is TRBV7-9, the J gene TRBJ2-7; possibly TRBD2 for D (5 bases). V was trimmed by 10 bases and J by 4 bases, leaving 11 bases between them. Germline lookup yields CDR1 SEHNR and CDR2 FQNEAQ (reference sequence). CDR3 length: 11 amino acids.

This clonotype has at least ten counts. The gene calls are TRBV6-5 and TRBJ2-7; no reliable D call. The V end lost 0 bases, the J end lost 5 bases, and 2 bases lay between the germline ends. CDR3 length: 11 amino acids. From germline, CDR1 is MNHEY and CDR2 SVGAGI. The CDR3 protein is CASSYSDEQYF. The CDR3 DNA reads TGTGCCAGCAGTTACTCAGACGAGCAGTACTTC.

This clonotype was counted between two and nine times. The rearrangement uses TRBV29-1 and TRBJ1-2; possible D gene TRBD1, 6 bases. V gave up 7 bases and J gave up 12 bases, with 24 bases separating them. This CDR3 has 13 amino acids. CDR1 SQVTM and CDR2 ANQGSEA come from the germline V gene. In nucleotides, the CDR3 is TGCAGCGGAGGCCGGGACACCGGTGGAGGCCACACCTTC. It translates to CSGGRDTGGGHTF.

The chain carries TRBV19 and TRBJ1-1; the D gene is possibly TRBD1 (6 bases). Trimming removed 5 bases from V and 3 bases from J, with 13 bases in between. Germline loops: CDR1 LNHDA, CDR2 SQIVND (reference sequence). The CDR3 has 14 amino acids. CDR3 sequence reads: CASSPEQGYTEAFF. The CDR3 region has the DNA TGTGCCAGTAGTCCAGAACAGGGATACACTGAAGCTTTCTTT.

This clonotype showed up many times. This CDR3 is CASSLGKGGSTEAFF. DNA of the CDR3: TGTGCCAGCAGCTTAGGTAAAGGGGGAAGCACTGAAGCTTTCTTT. J is TRBJ1-1 and V is TRBV7-9, with a possible D match to TRBD1 (6 bases). Germline loops: CDR1 SEHNR, CDR2 FQNEAQ (reference sequence). The CDR3 runs to 15 residues. V lost 1 base and J lost 4, with 13 bases in between.

This clonotype was detected many times. This chain joins TRBV27 and TRBJ2-2; 7 positions match TRBD1. Per germline, CDR1 MNHEY and CDR2 SMNVEV (reference sequence). V lost 8 bases, J lost 1 base, and 10 bases stayed unmatched. The CDR3 length is 16 residues. The CDR3 reads CASALLGTENTGELFF. The CDR3 nucleotides read TGTGCCAGCGCATTATTGGGGACAGAGAACACCGGGGAGCTGTTTTTT.

This clonotype was detected a few times. One base away lies a much larger clone, so this may be a sequencing read error. The chain uses TRBV12-3 or TRBV12-4 and TRBJ2-7; 9 nucleotides line up with TRBD1. This CDR3 is 15 amino acids long. Written as DNA, the CDR3 is TGTGCCTGCAGAAAACAGGGGGCCTCGTCCTACGAGCAGTACTTC. Translated: CACRKQGASSYEQYF.

In this sample, this clonotype turned up many times. The chain carries TRBV3-1 and TRBJ1-2; no clear D gene. V was clipped by 5 bases and J by 3 bases, with 10 bases between them. The CDR3 loop spans 13 amino acids. Germline loops: CDR1 LGHDT, CDR2 YNNKEL (reference sequence). DNA for the CDR3: TGTGCCAGCAGCGAAGGGTCTTACTATGGCTACACCTTC. This translates into CASSEGSYYGYTF.